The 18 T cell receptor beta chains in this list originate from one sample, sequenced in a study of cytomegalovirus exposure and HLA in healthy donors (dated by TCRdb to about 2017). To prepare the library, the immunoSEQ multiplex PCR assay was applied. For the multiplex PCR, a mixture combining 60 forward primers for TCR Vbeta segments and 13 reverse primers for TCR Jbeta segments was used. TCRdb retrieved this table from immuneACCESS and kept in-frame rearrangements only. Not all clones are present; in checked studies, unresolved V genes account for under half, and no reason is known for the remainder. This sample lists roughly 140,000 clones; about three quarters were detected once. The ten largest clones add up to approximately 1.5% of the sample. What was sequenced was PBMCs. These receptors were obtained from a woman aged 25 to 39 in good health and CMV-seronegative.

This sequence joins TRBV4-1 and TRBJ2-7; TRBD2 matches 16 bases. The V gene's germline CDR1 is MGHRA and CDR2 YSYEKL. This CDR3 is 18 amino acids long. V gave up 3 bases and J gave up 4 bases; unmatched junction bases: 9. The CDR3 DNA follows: TGCGCCAGCAGCCAGCCCCCCGGGGGACTAGCGGGGGGGTACGAGCAGTACTTC. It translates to CASSQPPGGLAGGYEQYF.

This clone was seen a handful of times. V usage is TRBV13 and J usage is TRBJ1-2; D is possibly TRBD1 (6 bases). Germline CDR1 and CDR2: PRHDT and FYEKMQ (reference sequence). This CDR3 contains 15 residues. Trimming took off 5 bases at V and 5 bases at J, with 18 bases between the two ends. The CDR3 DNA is TGTGCCAGCAGCCTCTTCAGGGGATCGGTGTATGGCTACACCTTC. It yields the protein CASSLFRGSVYGYTF. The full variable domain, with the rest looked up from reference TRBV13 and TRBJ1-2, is AAGVIQSPRHLIKEKRETATLKCYPIPRHDTVYWYQQGPGQDPQFLISFYEKMQSDKGSIPDRFSAQQFSDYHSELNMSSLELGDSALYFCASSLFRGSVYGYTFGSGTRLTVV.

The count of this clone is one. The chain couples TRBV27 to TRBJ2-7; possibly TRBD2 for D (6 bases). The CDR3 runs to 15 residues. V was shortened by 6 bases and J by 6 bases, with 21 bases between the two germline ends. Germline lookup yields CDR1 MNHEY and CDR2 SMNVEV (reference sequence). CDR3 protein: CASSLRGINRSEQYF. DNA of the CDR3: TGTGCCAGCAGCTTACGGGGGATCAATCGCTCCGAGCAGTACTTC.

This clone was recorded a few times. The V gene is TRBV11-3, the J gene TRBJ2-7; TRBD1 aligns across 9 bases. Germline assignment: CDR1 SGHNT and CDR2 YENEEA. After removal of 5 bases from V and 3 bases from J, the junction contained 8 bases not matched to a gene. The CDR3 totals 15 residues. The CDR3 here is CASSPGGTGHYEQYF. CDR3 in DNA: TGTGCCAGCAGCCCCGGGGGGACAGGGCACTACGAGCAGTACTTC.

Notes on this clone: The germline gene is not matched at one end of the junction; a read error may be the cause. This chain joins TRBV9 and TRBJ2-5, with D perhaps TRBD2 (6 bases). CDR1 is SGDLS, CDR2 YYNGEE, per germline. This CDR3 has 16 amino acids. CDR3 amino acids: CAGSVLAGSGRETQYF. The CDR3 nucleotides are TGTGCCGGCAGCGTCCTCGCGGGGAGCGGCCGTGAGACCCAGTACTTC.

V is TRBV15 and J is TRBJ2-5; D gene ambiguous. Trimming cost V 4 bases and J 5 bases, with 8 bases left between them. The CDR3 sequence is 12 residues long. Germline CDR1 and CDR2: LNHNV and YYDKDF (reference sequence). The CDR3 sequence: CATSTPQETQYF. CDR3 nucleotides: TGTGCCACCAGCACACCACAGGAGACCCAGTACTTC.

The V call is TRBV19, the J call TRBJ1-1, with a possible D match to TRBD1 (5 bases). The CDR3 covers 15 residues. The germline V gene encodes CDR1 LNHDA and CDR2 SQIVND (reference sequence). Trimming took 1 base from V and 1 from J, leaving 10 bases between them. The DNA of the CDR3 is TGTGCCAGTAGTATAGGTGTGGGGGGGAACACTGAAGCTTTCTTT. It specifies CASSIGVGGNTEAFF.

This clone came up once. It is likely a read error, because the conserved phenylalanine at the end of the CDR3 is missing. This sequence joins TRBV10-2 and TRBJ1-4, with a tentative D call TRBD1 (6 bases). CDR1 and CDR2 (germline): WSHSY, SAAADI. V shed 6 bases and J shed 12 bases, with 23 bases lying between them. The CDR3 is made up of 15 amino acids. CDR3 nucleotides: TGCGCCAGCAGCCTCCCAGGGGAAATCGGGAGGGAACTGTTTTCT. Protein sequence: CASSLPGEIGRELFS.

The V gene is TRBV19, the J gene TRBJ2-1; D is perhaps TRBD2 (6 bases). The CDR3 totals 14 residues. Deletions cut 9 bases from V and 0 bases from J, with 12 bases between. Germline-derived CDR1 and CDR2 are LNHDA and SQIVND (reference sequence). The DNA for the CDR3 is TGTGCCAGCCATAGCGGCGTCTCCTACAATGAGCAGTTCTTC. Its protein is CASHSGVSYNEQFF.

The CDR3 DNA reads TGTGCCAGCAGTTACTCGACAGGGGGATTGGGAGAGACCCAGTACTTC. Translating gives CASSYSTGGLGETQYF. The V and J genes are TRBV6-5 and TRBJ2-5; 9 bases align to TRBD1. The CDR3 is made up of 16 amino acids. Germline CDR1 reads MNHEY; CDR2 reads SVGAGI. The V gene end was trimmed by 0 bases and the J gene end by 4 bases; junction bases not matched to a gene: 6.

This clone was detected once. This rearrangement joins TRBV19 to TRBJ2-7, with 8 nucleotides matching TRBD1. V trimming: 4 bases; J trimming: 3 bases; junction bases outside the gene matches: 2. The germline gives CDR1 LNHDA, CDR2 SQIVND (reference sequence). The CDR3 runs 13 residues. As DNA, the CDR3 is TGTGCCAGTAGTAAAGGACAGGGCTACGAGCAGTACTTC. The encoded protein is CASSKGQGYEQYF. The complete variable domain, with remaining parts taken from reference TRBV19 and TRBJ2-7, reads DGGITQSPKYLFRKEGQNVTLSCEQNLNHDAMYWYRQDPGQGLRLIYYSQIVNDFQKGDIAEGYSVSREKKESFPLTVTSAQKNPTAFYLCASSKGQGYEQYFGPGTRLTVT.

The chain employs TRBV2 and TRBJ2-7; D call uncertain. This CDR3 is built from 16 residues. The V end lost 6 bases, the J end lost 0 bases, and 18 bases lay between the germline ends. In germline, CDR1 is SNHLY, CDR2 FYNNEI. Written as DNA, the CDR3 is TGTGCCAGCAGCAAGTTCAGTCCGCTGGTCTCCTACGAGCAGTACTTC. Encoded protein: CASSKFSPLVSYEQYF.

DNA of the CDR3: TGCGCCAGCAGCTCTGGGGAGACTAGCGGGGGGCCAGAGACCCAGTACTTC. It encodes CASSSGETSGGPETQYF. The chain recombines TRBV5-1 with TRBJ2-5; 13 nucleotides align to TRBD2. Trimming cost V 3 bases and J 4 bases; bases outside gene matches: 9. The CDR3 totals 17 residues. Germline assignment: CDR1 SGHRS and CDR2 YFSETQ.

The CDR3 DNA follows: TGCAGTGGCCCAGGTAGCTATGGCTACACCTTC. Protein: CSGPGSYGYTF. The chain joins TRBV20-1 to TRBJ1-2; D is undetermined. CDR3 length equals 11 residues. Germline V CDR1 and CDR2: DFQATT, SNEGSKA (reference sequence). With 7 bases removed from V and 4 bases from J, the gap between germline ends came to 10 bases.

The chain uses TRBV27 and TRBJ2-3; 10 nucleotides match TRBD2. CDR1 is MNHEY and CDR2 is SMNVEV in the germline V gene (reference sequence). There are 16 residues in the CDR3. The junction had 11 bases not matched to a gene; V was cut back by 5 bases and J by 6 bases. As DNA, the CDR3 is TGTGCCAGCAGTCAACCGGGACTAGCGTCATGGGATACGCAGTATTTT. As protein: CASSQPGLASWDTQYF.

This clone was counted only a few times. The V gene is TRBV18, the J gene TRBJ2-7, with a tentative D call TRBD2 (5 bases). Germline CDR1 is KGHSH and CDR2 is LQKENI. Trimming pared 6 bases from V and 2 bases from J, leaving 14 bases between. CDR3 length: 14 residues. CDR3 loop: CASSPRRDTYEQYF. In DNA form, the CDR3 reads TGTGCCAGCTCCCCTCGACGGGATACCTACGAGCAGTACTTC.

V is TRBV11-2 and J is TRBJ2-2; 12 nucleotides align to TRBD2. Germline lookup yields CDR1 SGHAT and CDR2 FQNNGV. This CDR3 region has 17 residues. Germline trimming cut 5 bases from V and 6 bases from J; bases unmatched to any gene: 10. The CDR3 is CASSLWLRTSGAGELFF. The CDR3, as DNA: TGTGCCAGCAGCCTGTGGCTCCGGACTAGCGGGGCCGGGGAGCTGTTTTTT. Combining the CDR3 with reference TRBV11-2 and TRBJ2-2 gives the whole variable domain EAGVAQSPRYKIIEKRQSVAFWCNPISGHATLYWYQQILGQGPKLLIQFQNNGVVDDSQLPKDRFSAERLKGVDSTLKIQPAKLEDSAVYLCASSLWLRTSGAGELFFGEGSRLTVL.

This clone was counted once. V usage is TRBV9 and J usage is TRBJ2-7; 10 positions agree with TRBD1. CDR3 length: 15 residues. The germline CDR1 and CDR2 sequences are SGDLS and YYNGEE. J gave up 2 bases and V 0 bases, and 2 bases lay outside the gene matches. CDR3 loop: CASSVGTGGTYEQYF. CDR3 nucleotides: TGTGCCAGCAGCGTAGGGACAGGGGGTACCTACGAGCAGTACTTC. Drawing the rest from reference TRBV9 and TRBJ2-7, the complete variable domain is DSGVTQTPKHLITATGQRVTLRCSPRSGDLSVYWYQQSLDQGLQFLIQYYNGEERAKGNILERFSAQQFPDLHSELNLSSLELGDSALYFCASSVGTGGTYEQYFGPGTRLTVT.